Listed below are T cell receptor beta chains from one sample, sequenced in a study of T cell responses to AZD1222 COVID-19 vaccine. Data came from immunoSEQ multiplex PCR; TCRdb stores just in-frame clones and leaves some out. The profile shows approximately 150,000 clones, 93% of them singletons. The material was peripheral blood, obtained on day 0 of AZD1222 vaccination. Receptors originate from an adult in good health. The CDR3 runs from the conserved cysteine through the conserved F or W. Each record gives: clone size, V gene, D gene, J gene, CDR3 DNA, CDR3 protein. D genes are given only for firm matches. Expanded clones get a size class; other rows say once, few or many, or leave the size out.

size: -
V: TRBV19
D: -
J: TRBJ1-1
DNA: TGTGCCAGTAGTATATGGATGAACACTGAAGCTTTCTTT
CDR3: CASSIWMNTEAFF

size: -
V: TRBV19
D: TRBD2
J: TRBJ2-1
DNA: TGTGCCAGTAGTCCGGGACTAGGCATGGCTGAGCAGTTCTTC
CDR3: CASSPGLGMAEQFF

size: once
V: TRBV7-2
D: -
J: TRBJ1-3
DNA: TGTGCCAGCAGCTTAGGACCCTCTGGAAACACCATATATTTT
CDR3: CASSLGPSGNTIYF

size: -
V: TRBV21-1
D: -
J: TRBJ1-2
DNA: TGTGCCAGCAGCAAACCTCGGGTGGGACAGGAGAACTATGGCTACACCTTC
CDR3: CASSKPRVGQENYGYTF

size: -
V: TRBV4-2
D: -
J: TRBJ1-1
DNA: TGTGCCAGCAGCCAAGATACCCCCCGAAATGAAGCTTTCTTT
CDR3: CASSQDTPRNEAFF

size: -
V: TRBV4-1
D: -
J: TRBJ2-7
DNA: TGCGCCAGCAGCCAAACTAGGGAGGGGGCCTACGAGCAGTACTTC
CDR3: CASSQTREGAYEQYF

size: -
V: TRBV28
D: -
J: TRBJ1-1
DNA: TGTGCCAGCAGTACCAGGAACACTGAAGCTTTCTTT
CDR3: CASSTRNTEAFF

size: -
V: TRBV19
D: TRBD1
J: TRBJ2-5
DNA: TGTGCCAGTAGTGAAGACGGGACAGGGCAGGAGACCCAGTACTTC
CDR3: CASSEDGTGQETQYF

size: -
V: TRBV14
D: -
J: TRBJ1-2
DNA: TGTGCCAGCAGCCACCGGGAACCGACGAGTTCCAATGGCTACACCTTC
CDR3: CASSHREPTSSNGYTF

size: once
V: TRBV6-6
D: -
J: TRBJ2-7
DNA: TGTGCCAGCAGTTACTCGAGGACAGCAGCCTACGAGCAGTACTTC
CDR3: CASSYSRTAAYEQYF

size: once
V: TRBV20-1
D: -
J: TRBJ1-3
DNA: TGCAGTGCTAGTCAGGGGAGTACTGGAAACACCATATATTTT
CDR3: CSASQGSTGNTIYF

size: -
V: TRBV18
D: TRBD1
J: TRBJ1-5
DNA: TGTGCCAGCTCTCCAGGACAGGGTGATCAGCCCCAGCATTTT
CDR3: CASSPGQGDQPQHF

size: -
V: TRBV30
D: -
J: TRBJ2-1
DNA: TGTGCCTGGAGTGGGAGTACCAATGAGCAGTTCTTC
CDR3: CAWSGSTNEQFF

size: -
V: TRBV11-2
D: TRBD1
J: TRBJ1-2
DNA: TGTGCCAGCAGCATCGGGACAGTAAACTATGGCTACACCTTC
CDR3: CASSIGTVNYGYTF

size: -
V: TRBV2
D: TRBD1
J: TRBJ1-2
DNA: TGTGCCAGCAGTGAAAGGGGACAGGGGCGGGACTATGGCTACACCTTC
CDR3: CASSERGQGRDYGYTF

size: -
V: TRBV27
D: -
J: TRBJ1-4
DNA: TGTGCCAGCAGTGACCGACAGAGTCATTATGAAAAACTGTTTTTT
CDR3: CASSDRQSHYEKLFF

size: -
V: TRBV28
D: TRBD1
J: TRBJ1-1
DNA: TGTGCCAGCAGTCCCCTCGGACAGGGCGCTGAAGCTTTCTTT
CDR3: CASSPLGQGAEAFF

size: -
V: TRBV5-6
D: -
J: TRBJ2-5
DNA: TGTGCCAGCAGCTGGGGCGCGGAGGCAGAGACCCAGTACTTC
CDR3: CASSWGAEAETQYF

size: -
V: TRBV3-1/TRBV3-2
D: -
J: TRBJ2-5
DNA: TGTGCCAGCAGCCAAGACGTACGAGGGACCCAGTACTTC
CDR3: CASSQDVRGTQYF

size: few
V: TRBV12-3/TRBV12-4
D: -
J: TRBJ1-2
DNA: TGTGCCAGCGAGGGTGGCCTTAACTATGGCTACACCTTC
CDR3: CASEGGLNYGYTF

size: -
V: TRBV14
D: -
J: TRBJ1-3
DNA: TGTGCCACCGCATTCGGGGTTGGAAACACCATATATTTT
CDR3: CATAFGVGNTIYF

size: -
V: TRBV24-1
D: TRBD1
J: TRBJ2-7
DNA: TGTGCCACCAGCCCAGGAGGGACAGGTGACTACGAGCAGTACTTC
CDR3: CATSPGGTGDYEQYF

size: few
V: TRBV29-1
D: TRBD2
J: TRBJ2-2
DNA: TGCAGCGTTTCTTATAGCGGGGCCCACACCGGGGAGCTGTTTTTT
CDR3: CSVSYSGAHTGELFF

size: -
V: TRBV30
D: -
J: TRBJ2-7
DNA: TGTGCCTGGAGTCCCCAGGGTTACGAGCAGTACTTC
CDR3: CAWSPQGYEQYF

size: -
V: TRBV7-9
D: -
J: TRBJ1-1
DNA: TGTGCCAGCAGCTTTACACCTGAAGCTTTCTTT
CDR3: CASSFTPEAFF

size: -
V: TRBV6-1
D: -
J: TRBJ2-7
DNA: TGTGCCAGCAGTGAACTCGGTTACGAGCAGTACTTC
CDR3: CASSELGYEQYF

size: -
V: TRBV28
D: -
J: TRBJ2-7
DNA: TGTGCCAGCAGTCCCGGGACACTAGTCTACGAGCAGTACTTC
CDR3: CASSPGTLVYEQYF

size: -
V: TRBV28
D: -
J: TRBJ2-2
DNA: TGTGCCAGCAGTTCTACGGGACAGCTTGCCCCATGGGGGGGGGACCCCGGGGAGCTGTTTTTT
CDR3: CASSSTGQLAPWGGDPGELFF

size: once
V: TRBV4-1
D: -
J: TRBJ1-3
DNA: TGCGCCAGCAGCCAAAACAGGTTCGGAAACACCATATATTTT
CDR3: CASSQNRFGNTIYF

size: -
V: TRBV25-1
D: -
J: TRBJ2-1
DNA: TGTGCCAGCAGTGAATGGTTTGATGAGCAGTTCTTC
CDR3: CASSEWFDEQFF